This T cell receptor (beta chain) was sequenced during a study of human thymus T cells. The study, taken as a whole, reports: Related research described strongly overlapping thymic repertoires in unrelated people. Thymic as well as blood repertoires seemed to favor certain V and J genes unevenly.

It was from resections taken during corrective heart surgery that the thymus tissue came. Donor material was obtained from healthy Finnish infants undergoing corrective surgery for congenital heart defects. V lost 4 bases, J lost 5 bases, and 14 bases lay in between. From germline, CDR1 is SGHAT and CDR2 FQNNGV. The CDR3 has 14 amino acids. Only in-frame clones appear in the TCRdb table, and some are missing; sequencing was by immunoSEQ multiplex PCR. The sample carries under 150,000 clones, around 94% recorded once. As to this clone: Its cognate antigen is unknown.

The chain has TRBV11-2 and TRBJ2-5; tentatively, D is TRBD1 or TRBD2 (5 bases each). The TCR was taken from a boy younger than two with a congenital heart defect but otherwise immunologically healthy. Sequencing input: thymus tissue. CDR3: CASSSSGEGETQYF. The CDR3 coding sequence is TGTGCCAGCAGCTCCTCGGGCGAGGGGGAGACCCAGTACTTC.